A selection of T cell receptor beta chains follows, all from one sample in a study of T cell responses to AZD1222 COVID-19 vaccine. The protocol was immunoSEQ multiplex PCR, while the TCRdb copy is restricted to in-frame clones and leaves out a portion. The sample includes around 120,000 clones, over 75% of them seen just once. Sequenced here: peripheral blood, sampled on day 0 of AZD1222 vaccination. Every receptor here comes from an adult in good health. The CDR3 runs from the conserved cysteine through the conserved F or W. The D gene is left open where the match is weak. Some rows mark clone size as missing; the rest say once, few, many or name a class of expanded clone.

CDR3 length	J gene	V gene	D gene	clone size	CDR3 DNA	CDR3 protein
15	TRBJ2-4	TRBV5-6	.	.	TGTGCCAGCAGCCCGGTCGGTGCAGGGGGGAACATTCAGTACTTC	CASSPVGAGGNIQYF
15	TRBJ1-5	TRBV6-5	.	.	TGTGCCAGCAGTTACTCTCCCGATGGGAATCAGCCCCAGCATTTT	CASSYSPDGNQPQHF
15	TRBJ1-1	TRBV7-2	.	.	TGTGCCAGCAGCTTATGGGGGACTCTGAACACTGAAGCTTTCTTT	CASSLWGTLNTEAFF
15	TRBJ1-1	TRBV13	.	.	TGTGCCAGCAGCTTAGGCCCGGGGACGAACACTGAAGCTTTCTTT	CASSLGPGTNTEAFF
16	TRBJ2-5	TRBV11-3	.	.	TGTGCCAGCAGATTTAATGTACCGCGAACGGGGGAGACCCAGTACTTC	CASRFNVPRTGETQYF
14	TRBJ1-2	TRBV7-9	.	.	TGTGCCAGCAGCTCCACCGATGCTAACTATGGCTACACCTTC	CASSSTDANYGYTF
16	TRBJ1-5	TRBV7-8	TRBD1	once	TGTGCCAGCAGCTTCCGGACAGGCCTTAGCAATCAGCCCCAGCATTTT	CASSFRTGLSNQPQHF
15	TRBJ1-6	TRBV6-5	.	.	TGTGCCAGCAGTTACGGGAGCTCCTATAATTCACCCCTCCACTTT	CASSYGSSYNSPLHF
12	TRBJ1-2	TRBV4-2	.	.	TGTGCCAGCAGCCTTACGGACTATGGCTACACCTTC	CASSLTDYGYTF
16	TRBJ1-6	TRBV9	TRBD1	.	TGTGCCAGCAGCGTAGGTTCCGGACAGGGTTCCTTGGCCCTCCACTTT	CASSVGSGQGSLALHF
17	TRBJ1-4	TRBV27	TRBD1	few	TGTGCCAGCAGTTTAGATGGGACAGGAGCAACTAATGAAAAACTGTTTTTT	CASSLDGTGATNEKLFF
15	TRBJ2-7	TRBV6-5	TRBD1	.	TGTGCCAGCACCCCCTCAGGGACAGGATCCTACGAGCAGTACTTC	CASTPSGTGSYEQYF
14	TRBJ1-2	TRBV7-2	.	.	TGTGCCAGCAGCTTAGCGGTGGCCAACTATGGCTACACCTTC	CASSLAVANYGYTF
17	TRBJ1-2	TRBV11-2	TRBD1	medium-sized	TGTGCCAGCAGCTTTTTTGGGCGGGACAGGGGAATCCATGGCTACACCTTC	CASSFFGRDRGIHGYTF
14	TRBJ1-3	TRBV5-1	.	.	TGCGCCAGCAGCAACCCCGCCGCAGGAAACACCATATATTTT	CASSNPAAGNTIYF
13	TRBJ2-3	TRBV3-1/TRBV3-2	.	.	TGTGCCAGCAGCCAAGGCCTGAAAATAACGCAGTATTTT	CASSQGLKITQYF
19	TRBJ1-2	TRBV21-1	.	.	TGTGCCAGCAGCAAAGATGACCCTTTCTCGGAATCTGCTAACTATGGCTACACCTTC	CASSKDDPFSESANYGYTF
14	TRBJ1-4	TRBV7-2	TRBD1	many	TGTGCCAGCAGCTGGGGACAGGGAAGCGAAAAACTGTTTTTT	CASSWGQGSEKLFF
14	TRBJ1-5	TRBV2	.	.	TGTGCCAGCAGTGTTCGGACCCCTCGTGAGCCCCAGCATTTT	CASSVRTPREPQHF
14	TRBJ1-2	TRBV19	TRBD1	.	TGTGCCAGTAGTATCCCCAGCAGGGGGCAAGGCTACACCTTC	CASSIPSRGQGYTF
13	TRBJ1-2	TRBV6-5	.	.	TGTGCCAGCAGTTACGCGACAGTGGGTGGCTACACCTTC	CASSYATVGGYTF
14	TRBJ1-2	TRBV3-1/TRBV3-2	.	.	TGTGCCAGCAGCCAAGAGGACCGAACTCCGGGCTACACCTTC	CASSQEDRTPGYTF
15	TRBJ2-5	TRBV3-1/TRBV3-2	TRBD2	.	TGTGCCAGCAGCCCGACTAGCGGGACCCAAGAGACCCAGTACTTC	CASSPTSGTQETQYF
16	TRBJ2-1	TRBV6-1	.	.	TGTGCCAGCAGTGAAAGGGACGGGTACTCCTACAATGAGCAGTTCTTC	CASSERDGYSYNEQFF
13	TRBJ2-7	TRBV7-9	.	.	TGTGCCAGCAGCTTCACACTGGGGGGCGAGCAGTACTTC	CASSFTLGGEQYF
14	TRBJ1-1	TRBV11-2	.	.	TGTGCCAGCAGCTTAGCAGCCGTGGGGAATGAAGCTTTCTTT	CASSLAAVGNEAFF
14	TRBJ2-7	TRBV5-1	.	.	TGCGCCAGCAGCTTGGGCCCCGAAGTCGACGAGCAGTACTTC	CASSLGPEVDEQYF
18	TRBJ2-1	TRBV10-1	.	.	TGCGCCAGCAGGCTATTGGGCAGACAGGCCGCTACCTACAATGAGCAGTTCTTC	CASRLLGRQAATYNEQFF
16	TRBJ2-1	TRBV14	.	.	TGTGCCAGCAGCCAAGATTCGAGTTTTGGAAACAATGAGCAGTTCTTC	CASSQDSSFGNNEQFF
15	TRBJ1-2	TRBV7-9	.	few	TGTGCCAGCAGCTTAGCCTTGGGGGCGGGCTATGGCTACACCTTC	CASSLALGAGYGYTF
15	TRBJ1-5	TRBV6-5	.	.	TGTGCCAGCACTTCCGAGACAGGTCCTTTTTTGTCCCAGCATTTT	CASTSETGPFLSQHF
15	TRBJ1-1	TRBV7-9	.	once	TGTGCCAGCAGCCCCTGGGGGGGATTGAACACTGAAGCTTTCTTT	CASSPWGGLNTEAFF
15	TRBJ1-2	TRBV5-5	.	.	TGTGCCAGCAGCTTGGTCGGCTCGGAGGGGTATGGCTACACCTTC	CASSLVGSEGYGYTF
13	TRBJ1-4	TRBV7-3	.	.	TGTGCCAGCGGGACTCCATCCGGTGAAAAACTGTTTTTT	CASGTPSGEKLFF
13	TRBJ2-2	TRBV2	.	.	TGTGCCAGCAGTCCTGGGGTGGCCGGGGAGCTGTTTTTT	CASSPGVAGELFF
12	TRBJ1-5	TRBV12-5	.	.	TGTGCTAGTGGTTTCCCCCCCGGGCCCCAGCATTTT	CASGFPPGPQHF
15	TRBJ1-5	TRBV19	.	.	TGTGCCAGTAGTGGGAAGAAGGGGAGCAATCAGCCCCAGCATTTT	CASSGKKGSNQPQHF
13	TRBJ2-7	TRBV12-3/TRBV12-4	.	.	TGTGCCAGCAGTTTGGAGGAGGGGGGCGAGCAGTACTTC	CASSLEEGGEQYF
15	TRBJ1-2	TRBV7-9	.	.	TGTGCCAGCAGCTTAGCGTTGTCAGGGAACTATGGCTACACCTTC	CASSLALSGNYGYTF
19	TRBJ1-6	TRBV15	.	.	TGTGCCACCAGCAGAGATCGAACTGGACAGAGCTCCTATAATTCACCCCTCCACTTT	CATSRDRTGQSSYNSPLHF
15	TRBJ1-2	TRBV10-3	.	.	TGTGCCATCAGTGAGCCGATGAGTCATAGAGATGGCTACACCTTC	CAISEPMSHRDGYTF
15	TRBJ1-4	TRBV19	.	few	TGTGCCAGTAGTATCGGTAGGGGCAGAAATGAAAAACTGTTTTTT	CASSIGRGRNEKLFF
14	TRBJ2-7	TRBV5-1	TRBD1	.	TGCGCCAGCAGCTTGGGACAGGGGAGGTACGAGCAGTACTTC	CASSLGQGRYEQYF
14	TRBJ1-2	TRBV5-6	TRBD1	once	TGTGCCAGCAGCTGGTGGACAGGCATATATGGCTACACCTTC	CASSWWTGIYGYTF
19	TRBJ1-1	TRBV12-5	.	.	TGTGCTAGTGGCCTTTCGGAGAAGACAGCCGAGACCGTGAACACTGAAGCTTTCTTT	CASGLSEKTAETVNTEAFF
17	TRBJ1-2	TRBV11-2	.	.	TGTGCCAGCAGCTTGGTTAGATCGACGGTGGGCAACTATGGCTACACCTTC	CASSLVRSTVGNYGYTF
15	TRBJ1-4	TRBV11-2	TRBD1	.	TGTGCCAGCAGCCACACACAGGGGTTTGGGGAAAAACTGTTTTTT	CASSHTQGFGEKLFF
14	TRBJ1-1	TRBV6-2/TRBV6-3	.	.	TGTGCCAGCAGCCTGGGACAACTGAACACTGAAGCTTTCTTT	CASSLGQLNTEAFF
15	TRBJ1-1	TRBV13	.	.	TGTGCCAGCAGTCTGCGGTCGGGAGGGTACACTGAAGCTTTCTTT	CASSLRSGGYTEAFF
17	TRBJ2-3	TRBV5-1	.	few	TGCGCCAGCAGCTTTTCAGGTGGGGGGGCCTTAACAGATACGCAGTATTTT	CASSFSGGGALTDTQYF
14	TRBJ2-5	TRBV5-1	.	.	TGCGCCAGCAGCCCAAGAGGGGATCGCGAGACCCAGTACTTC	CASSPRGDRETQYF
18	TRBJ2-3	TRBV24-1	.	.	TGTGCCACCAGTGATTCTGGGAGGGCAGGGGCGCGTACAGATACGCAGTATTTT	CATSDSGRAGARTDTQYF
13	TRBJ1-1	TRBV29-1	TRBD1	.	TGCAGCGTTTCTTACAGGGGGGACACTGAAGCTTTCTTT	CSVSYRGDTEAFF
14	TRBJ1-1	TRBV15	.	.	TGTGCCACCATAGGAGGGGGTGGGAGCACTGAAGCTTTCTTT	CATIGGGGSTEAFF
15	TRBJ2-3	TRBV3-1/TRBV3-2	.	once	TGTGCCAGCAGCCCCGCCGGGGGACACGGGGGTACGCAGTATTTT	CASSPAGGHGGTQYF
15	TRBJ2-1	TRBV24-1	TRBD2	.	TGTGCCACCAGTGATAGGACTAGTACATTCAATAAGCAGTTCTTC	CATSDRTSTFNKQFF
15	TRBJ2-2	TRBV9	.	.	TGTGCCAGCAGCGGGAAAAAGGGGCGGGCCGGGGAGCTGTTTTTT	CASSGKKGRAGELFF
15	TRBJ1-4	TRBV5-6	TRBD1	.	TGTGCCAGCAGCTCTCGACAGGGGGCGAATGAAAAACTGTTTTTT	CASSSRQGANEKLFF
13	TRBJ2-7	TRBV7-2	.	.	TGTGCCAGCAGCCGGGACCCCGACTACGAGCAGTACTTC	CASSRDPDYEQYF